These 8 T cell receptor beta chains originate from one sample sequenced in a study of PD-1 blockade in classical Hodgkin lymphoma. Each patient experienced a relapse that followed autologous stem cell transplantation, and brentuximab vedotin exposure varied. Libraries were prepared by immunoSEQ multiplex PCR; TCRdb keeps only in-frame clonotypes and omits some of them. The sample shows some 96,000 clones, more than 80% of them seen only once. Specimen: peripheral blood mononuclear cells (PBMCs), collected before the second cycle of nivolumab. These TCRs come from a human donor with classical Hodgkin lymphoma.

The chain couples TRBV10-3 to TRBJ1-2; 7 positions match TRBD1. CDR1 is ENHRY, CDR2 SYGVKD, per germline. V lost 10 bases and J lost 6; bases outside the gene matches: 11. There are 13 residues in the CDR3. This CDR3 is CATKPSGTDGYTF. For the CDR3, the DNA is TGTGCCACAAAACCATCCGGGACAGATGGCTACACCTTC.

The V gene is TRBV27, the J gene TRBJ2-4; D unclear. Trimming pared 6 bases from V and 0 bases from J, leaving 6 bases between. The CDR3 runs to 13 residues. Looked up from germline, CDR1 is MNHEY and CDR2 is SMNVEV (reference sequence). The CDR3 is CASRGLAKNIQYF. The CDR3 DNA is TGTGCCAGCAGGGGCTTAGCCAAAAACATTCAGTACTTC.

V and J are TRBV19 and TRBJ2-1; weak D call: TRBD1 (5 bases). Deletions cut 3 bases from V and 4 bases from J, with 16 bases between. This CDR3 region has 16 residues. From germline, CDR1 is LNHDA and CDR2 SQIVND (reference sequence). The CDR3 is CASSIIKGANYNEQFF. CDR3 DNA sequence: TGTGCCAGTAGTATTATTAAAGGGGCTAATTACAATGAGCAGTTCTTC.

The V call is TRBV4-2, the J call TRBJ2-2; unclear D gene. V lost 0 bases to trimming and J lost 8 bases, with 7 bases between them. This CDR3 region has 13 residues. CDR1 LGHNA and CDR2 YNFKEQ come from the germline V gene. CDR3 amino acids: CASSQDGLGELFF. The CDR3 DNA follows: TGTGCCAGCAGCCAAGATGGTCTAGGGGAGCTGTTTTTT.

The chain has TRBV11-3 and TRBJ2-2, with D possibly TRBD1 on 5 matching bases. The CDR3 runs 15 residues. V gave up 0 bases and J gave up 5 bases, with 10 bases separating them. The germline V gene has CDR1 SGHNT and CDR2 YENEEA. The CDR3 sequence is CASSLDRAGTGELFF. CDR3 nucleotide sequence: TGTGCCAGCAGCTTAGATCGGGCAGGGACCGGGGAGCTGTTTTTT.

The CDR3 DNA reads TGTGCCAGCAGTTTATCCCTGGCGGGAGGAGGAGGTGAGCAGTTCTTC. Translated, it gives CASSLSLAGGGGEQFF. The rearrangement joins TRBV28 to TRBJ2-1, with 8 bases identical to TRBD2. Germline V gene data show CDR1 as MDHEN and CDR2 as SYDVKM. The CDR3 extends over 16 amino acids. V dropped 1 base and J dropped 9; count of bases not matched to a gene: 11. Full variable domain (remainder filled in from reference TRBV28 and TRBJ2-1): DVKVTQSSRYLVKRTGEKVFLECVQDMDHENMFWYRQDPGLGLRLIYFSYDVKMKEKGDIPEGYSVSREKKERFSLILESASTNQTSMYLCASSLSLAGGGGEQFFGPGTRLTVL.

The genes are TRBV2 and TRBJ2-3; D is ambiguous. The CDR3 consists of 15 residues. CDR1 is SNHLY, CDR2 FYNNEI, per germline. Between the trimmed V and J ends, which lost 7 bases and 0 bases, there was a span of 14 bases. The CDR3 is CASTRQLHSTDTQYF. In DNA, the CDR3 is TGTGCCAGCACCCGGCAGCTCCATAGCACAGATACGCAGTATTTT.

The chain joins TRBV6-1 to TRBJ1-5; D unclear. CDR3 size: 15 residues. Germline CDR1 and CDR2: MNHNS and SASEGT. The V end lost 1 base, the J end lost 4 bases, and 11 bases lay between the germline ends. CDR3 protein: CASSEERRRNQPQHF. The CDR3 nucleotides read TGTGCCAGCAGTGAAGAGAGAAGGCGGAATCAGCCCCAGCATTTT.